The source of this T cell receptor beta chain is a study of shared clonotypes between healthy human individuals. Germline lookup yields CDR1 LNHDA and CDR2 SQIVND (reference sequence). The CDR3 length is 12 residues. Trimming left V 5 bases short and J 8 bases short, with 10 bases between. Concerning this clone: Its antigen is currently unknown.

The study, taken as a whole, reports: Estimated clonotype richness was generally higher in naive than memory subsets. Genetic and exposure-history diversity was limited by the few donors. All-four-donor shared clonotypes had higher generation probabilities than non-shared clonotypes did.

Methods used by the authors: Sequence data from immunoSEQ were junction-only and lacked quality scores; consequently, filtering differed. Sequenced by immunoSEQ multiplex PCR; TCRdb stores in-frame clones only, minus some. The D gene and trimming were derived from the DNA, and the V and J assignments and clone size from that table. The sample shows under 1,100,000 clones, around four fifths of them seen only once. The receptor comes from a man aged 18 to 35 in good health. The chain couples TRBV19 to TRBJ1-5; D unresolved. The sequencing input was memory CD4+ T cells sorted from blood. Subset indicated: CD45RA-negative fraction. The CDR3 protein is CASSSVPEPQHF. The CDR3 DNA reads as TGTGCCAGTAGTTCAGTACCGGAGCCCCAGCATTTT.